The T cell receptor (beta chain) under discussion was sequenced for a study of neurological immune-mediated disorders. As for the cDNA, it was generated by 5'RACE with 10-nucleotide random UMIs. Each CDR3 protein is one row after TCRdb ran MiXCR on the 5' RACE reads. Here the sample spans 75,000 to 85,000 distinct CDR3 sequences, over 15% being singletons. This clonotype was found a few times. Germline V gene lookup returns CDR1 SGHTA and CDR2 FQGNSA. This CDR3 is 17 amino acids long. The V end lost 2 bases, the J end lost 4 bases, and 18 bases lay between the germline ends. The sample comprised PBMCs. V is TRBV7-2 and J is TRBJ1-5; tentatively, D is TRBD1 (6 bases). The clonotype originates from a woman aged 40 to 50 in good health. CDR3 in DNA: TGTGCCAGCAGCTTACGCGGAGGGGGGCTCGGGAATCAGCCCCAGCATTTT. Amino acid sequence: CASSLRGGGLGNQPQHF.